This TCR beta chain originates from a study of cytomegalovirus exposure and HLA in healthy donors. V was clipped by 1 base and J by 6 bases; unmatched bases: 6. The CDR3 consists of 16 residues. The germline gives CDR1 SGHDT, CDR2 YYEEEE. Data came from immunoSEQ multiplex PCR; TCRdb stores just in-frame clones and leaves some out. The sample shows hundreds of thousands of clones, roughly 84% of them seen only once. The receptor comes from a woman younger than 30 in good health and CMV-seropositive. The chain uses TRBV5-6 and TRBJ1-5; 11 bases align to TRBD1. Sequencing used PBMCs. The CDR3 spells CASSLSGQGAGQPQHF. The CDR3, as DNA: TGTGCCAGCAGCTTGTCTGGACAGGGGGCTGGTCAGCCCCAGCATTTT.